This entry describes one T cell receptor (beta chain). The record originates from a study of shared clonotypes between healthy human individuals. Across the study: The donor group consisted of a couple of women and three men, aged 18 to 49.

CDR1 and CDR2 (germline): SGHDT, YYEEEE. V was clipped by 5 bases and J by 0 bases, with 9 bases between them. The CDR3 sequence is 13 residues long. Deep-level settings were used for running the assay. The authors loaded around 220 ng DNA, 30,000 to 35,000 T cell genomes, into sorted-subset replicate PCRs. The assay was immunoSEQ multiplex PCR, and TCRdb's table has in-frame clones only and misses some. Of around 980,000 clones in the sample, 75% to 85% were seen once. Adult Caucasians living in Nashville, Tennessee made up all of the donors. This chain uses TRBV5-6 with TRBJ2-7; D remains ambiguous. This sequence originates from a young man in good health. Some clones in this sample may be carry-over from other donors' samples. The sequencing sample was made of memory CD4+ T cells from PBMCs. Specified subset: CD45RA-negative fraction. In DNA form, the CDR3 reads TGTGCCAGCAGTTTTCATCCCTCCTACGAGCAGTACTTC. Translated, it gives CASSFHPSYEQYF.